This TCR beta chain was sequenced during a study of cytomegalovirus exposure and HLA in healthy donors. CDR1 and CDR2 from the germline V gene are ENHRY and SYGVKD. V lost 1 base to trimming and J lost 4 bases, with 22 bases between them. The CDR3 covers 18 residues. PCR amplification relied on 60 Vbeta primers (plus 13 Jbeta primers). Authors' processing steps: Later reanalysis found roughly 80 million unique TCR beta chains, some 10 million of them shared. The repertoire was sequenced with immunoSEQ multiplex PCR; TCRdb's copy has only in-frame clones and lacks some. The V and J calls and clone size come from that table; D and trimming were worked out from the DNA. The sample contains about 120,000 clones, less than 85% of which appear only once.

J is TRBJ2-5 and V is TRBV10-3; a weak D match, TRBD1 (7 bases). The TCR comes from a man aged 50 to 59 in good health and CMV-seropositive. Sequencing was done on a sample of PBMCs. The CDR3 here is CAISEWSSQGGVIETQYF. The DNA for the CDR3 is TGTGCCATCAGTGAGTGGTCCAGCCAGGGGGGTGTAATAGAGACCCAGTACTTC.